Sequencing of this TCR beta chain was carried out in a study of T-cell memory formation after mild COVID-19. One entry per CDR3 protein results from TCRdb running MiXCR on the 5' RACE reads. The table shows fewer than 450,000 distinct CDR3 sequences, with roughly 21% occurring only once. Germline V gene data show CDR1 as KGHDR and CDR2 as SFDVKD. CDR3 length: 11 residues. Trimming took 3 bases from V and 4 from J, leaving 3 bases between them. What was sequenced was PBMCs or a T cell subset sorted from them (not recorded which). The clonotype comes from an adult woman who had mild COVID-19 (a few samples of this study predate the infection). Cell type and time point are not known. The gene calls are TRBV24-1 and TRBJ2-7; D unclear. CDR3 DNA sequence: TGTGCCACCAGTGATGAGTACGAGCAGTACTTC. Its protein product is CATSDEYEQYF.